These 3 T cell receptor beta chains were sequenced from one sample in a study of T cells after somatic rescue of genetic block. Repertoires were generated with immunoSEQ multiplex PCR, while TCRdb's copy carries only in-frame clones and drops some. The sample yields roughly 110,000 clones, about 89% seen once. The specimen sequenced was peripheral blood mononuclear cells (PBMCs). These receptors were taken from a woman aged 18-30 years.

This rearrangement joins TRBV4-1 to TRBJ1-4; 7 bases fit TRBD1. The CDR3 is 15 amino acids. J gave up 7 bases and V 3 bases, and 8 bases lay outside the gene matches. Looked up from germline, CDR1 is MGHRA and CDR2 is YSYEKL. As DNA, the CDR3 is TGCGCCAGCAGCCACCTCGACAGGGTGGGTGAAAAACTGTTTTTT. It yields the protein CASSHLDRVGEKLFF.

The genes are TRBV4-2 and TRBJ1-2, with D possibly matching TRBD1 (5 bases). The germline gives CDR1 LGHNA, CDR2 YNFKEQ. The length of the CDR3 is 15 residues. V lost 0 bases, J lost 0 bases, and 8 bases lay in between. CDR3 protein: CASSQDLTANYGYTF. In DNA, the CDR3 is TGTGCCAGCAGCCAAGATTTGACAGCTAACTATGGCTACACCTTC.

This chain joins TRBV7-9 and TRBJ2-1; D might be TRBD1 (6 bases). CDR3 size: 13 residues. In germline, CDR1 is SEHNR, CDR2 FQNEAQ (reference sequence). V was trimmed by 5 bases and J by 8 bases, leaving 13 bases between them. The CDR3 DNA is TGTGCCAGCAGCCCCAGGGGCCCTGATGAGCAGTTCTTC. It is translated as CASSPRGPDEQFF. Full variable domain (remainder filled in from reference TRBV7-9 and TRBJ2-1): DTGVSQNPRHKITKRGQNVTFRCDPISEHNRLYWYRQTLGQGPEFLTYFQNEAQLEKSRLLSDRFSAERPKGSFSTLEIQRTEQGDSAMYLCASSPRGPDEQFFGPGTRLTVL.